This T cell receptor beta chain came from a study of blood T cell repertoires in COVID-19. Study summary: Acute and convalescent COVID-19 samples came from the United States, Italy and Spain.

As originally analysed: Quantification of nucleated cells was approximated via reference gene primer amplification. Clones were sequenced by immunoSEQ multiplex PCR, and TCRdb holds only the in-frame ones, with some missing. For V, J and clone size, that table is used; D and trimming come from the DNA. This table has about 140,000 clones, around 88% appearing once. The germline V gene has CDR1 LGHDT and CDR2 YNNKEL (reference sequence). V was pared by 3 bases and J by 4 bases, with 12 bases between. The CDR3 loop spans 14 amino acids. The V gene is TRBV3-1 (or the pseudogene TRBV3-2), the J gene TRBJ2-5, with D possibly matching TRBD2 (6 bases). Material for sequencing was peripheral blood. The TCR sequence derives from a woman aged 55-69 years with acute or convalescent COVID-19. The CDR3 DNA sequence: TGTGCCAGCAGCCATGCGGGGAAGGGAGAGACCCAGTACTTC. Translated: CASSHAGKGETQYF.